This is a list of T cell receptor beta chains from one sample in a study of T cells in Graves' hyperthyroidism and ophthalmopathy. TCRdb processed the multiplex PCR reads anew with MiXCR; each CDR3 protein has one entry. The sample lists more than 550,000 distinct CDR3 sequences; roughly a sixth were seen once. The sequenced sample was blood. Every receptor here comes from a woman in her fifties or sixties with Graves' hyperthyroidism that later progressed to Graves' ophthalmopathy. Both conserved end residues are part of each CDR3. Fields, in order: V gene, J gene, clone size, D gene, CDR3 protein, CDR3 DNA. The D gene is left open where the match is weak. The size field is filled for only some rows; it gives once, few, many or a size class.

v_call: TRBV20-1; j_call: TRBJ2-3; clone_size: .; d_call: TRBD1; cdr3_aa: CSAGQGPSTDTQYF; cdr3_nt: TGCAGTGCTGGACAGGGGCCTAGCACAGATACGCAGTATTTT
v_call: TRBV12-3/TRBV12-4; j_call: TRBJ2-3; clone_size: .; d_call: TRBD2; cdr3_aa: CASSFQWGGVTDTQYF; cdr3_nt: TGTGCCAGCAGTTTTCAATGGGGAGGGGTAACAGATACGCAGTATTTT
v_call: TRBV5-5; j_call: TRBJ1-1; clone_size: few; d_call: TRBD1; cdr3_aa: CASRLGQGAHLAFF; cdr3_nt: TGTGCCAGCAGGTTGGGACAGGGGGCCCACTTGGCTTTCTTT
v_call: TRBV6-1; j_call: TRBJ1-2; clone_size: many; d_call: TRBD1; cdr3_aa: CASSREHYGQGYGYTF; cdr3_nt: TGTGCCAGCAGTCGGGAACACTACGGACAGGGCTATGGCTACACCTTC
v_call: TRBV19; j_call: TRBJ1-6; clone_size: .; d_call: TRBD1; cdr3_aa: CASAGQGGNSPLHF; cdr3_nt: TGTGCCAGTGCGGGACAGGGGGGTAATTCACCCCTCCACTTT
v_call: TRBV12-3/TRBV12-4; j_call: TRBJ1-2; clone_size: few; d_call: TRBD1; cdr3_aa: CASSFGLRQGAGYTF; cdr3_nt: TGTGCCAGCAGTTTCGGACTCCGACAGGGGGCCGGCTACACCTTC
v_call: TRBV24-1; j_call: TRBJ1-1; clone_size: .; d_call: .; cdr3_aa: CATSEGGLNTEAFF; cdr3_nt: TGTGCCACCAGTGAGGGGGGACTTAACACTGAAGCTTTCTTT
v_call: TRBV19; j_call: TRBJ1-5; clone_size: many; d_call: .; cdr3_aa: CASKGQISNQPQHF; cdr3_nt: TGTGCCAGTAAGGGGCAGATTAGCAATCAGCCCCAGCATTTT
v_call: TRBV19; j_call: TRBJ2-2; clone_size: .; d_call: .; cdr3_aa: CASSRYPESNTGELFF; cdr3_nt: TGTGCCAGTAGTAGGTACCCTGAATCGAACACCGGGGAGCTGTTTTTT
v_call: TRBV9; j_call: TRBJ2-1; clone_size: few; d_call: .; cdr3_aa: CASSTDGISYNEQFF; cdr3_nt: TGTGCCAGCAGTACCGACGGCATCTCCTACAATGAGCAGTTCTTC
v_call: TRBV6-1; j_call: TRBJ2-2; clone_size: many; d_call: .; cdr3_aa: CASSTGNTGELFF; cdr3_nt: TGTGCCAGCTCGACAGGGAACACCGGGGAGCTGTTTTTT
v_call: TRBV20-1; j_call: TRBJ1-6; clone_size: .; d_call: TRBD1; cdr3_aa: CSVDRGIGSPLHF; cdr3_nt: TGCAGTGTGGACAGGGGAATCGGCTCACCCCTCCACTTT
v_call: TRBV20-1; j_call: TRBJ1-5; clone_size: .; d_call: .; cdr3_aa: CSAGERNQPQHF; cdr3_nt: TGCAGTGCAGGGGAAAGAAATCAGCCCCAGCATTTT
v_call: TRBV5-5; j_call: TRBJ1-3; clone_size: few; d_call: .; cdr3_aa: CASSLGTAPLGNTIYF; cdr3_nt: TGTGCCAGCAGCTTGGGGACAGCTCCACTGGGAAACACCATATATTTT
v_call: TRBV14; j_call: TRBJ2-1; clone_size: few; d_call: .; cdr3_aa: CASSPVAGSYNEQFF; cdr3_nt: TGTGCCAGCAGCCCCGTGGCGGGCTCCTACAATGAGCAGTTCTTC
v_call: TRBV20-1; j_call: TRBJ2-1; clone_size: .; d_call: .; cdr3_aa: CSADRPQISYNEQFF; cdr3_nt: TGCAGTGCCGACCGGCCACAAATCTCCTACAATGAGCAGTTCTTC
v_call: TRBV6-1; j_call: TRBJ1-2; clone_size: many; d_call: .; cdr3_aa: CASSDFAQDGYTF; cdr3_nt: TGTGCCAGCAGTGACTTCGCTCAGGATGGCTACACCTTC
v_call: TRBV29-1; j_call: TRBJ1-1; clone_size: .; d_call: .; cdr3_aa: CSVEVVNTEAFF; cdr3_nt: TGCAGCGTTGAAGTGGTGAACACTGAAGCTTTCTTT
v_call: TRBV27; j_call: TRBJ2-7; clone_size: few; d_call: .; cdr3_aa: CASSLLPSYEQYF; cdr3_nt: TGTGCCAGCAGTTTGTTACCATCCTACGAGCAGTACTTC
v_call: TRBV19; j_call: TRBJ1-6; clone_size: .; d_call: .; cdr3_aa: CASSGGTDNSPLHF; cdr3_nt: TGTGCCAGTAGTGGAGGGACGGACAATTCACCCCTCCACTTT
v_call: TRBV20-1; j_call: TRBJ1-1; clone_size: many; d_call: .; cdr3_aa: CSAPFTGSTEAFF; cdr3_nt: TGCAGTGCTCCTTTCACAGGATCCACTGAAGCTTTCTTT
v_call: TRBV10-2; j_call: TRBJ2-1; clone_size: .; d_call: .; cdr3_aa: CASRGHGNEQFF; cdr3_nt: TGCGCCAGCAGGGGGCACGGAAATGAGCAGTTCTTC
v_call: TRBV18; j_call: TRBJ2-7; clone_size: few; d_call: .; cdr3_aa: CASSPQVQGYEQYF; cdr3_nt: TGTGCCAGCTCACCACAAGTCCAGGGTTACGAGCAGTACTTC
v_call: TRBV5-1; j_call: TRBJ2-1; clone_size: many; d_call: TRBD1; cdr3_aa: CASSDRAPSYNEQFF; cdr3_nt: TGCGCCAGCAGTGACAGGGCCCCCTCCTACAATGAGCAGTTCTTC
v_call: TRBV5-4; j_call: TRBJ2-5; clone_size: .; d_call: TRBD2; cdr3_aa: CASSRGGSQETQYF; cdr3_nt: TGTGCCAGCAGCCGGGGGGGGTCGCAAGAGACCCAGTACTTC
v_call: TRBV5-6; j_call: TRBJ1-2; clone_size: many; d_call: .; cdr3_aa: CASSLGGAGYGYTF; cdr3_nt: TGTGCCAGCAGCTTGGGGGGAGCCGGCTATGGCTACACCTTC
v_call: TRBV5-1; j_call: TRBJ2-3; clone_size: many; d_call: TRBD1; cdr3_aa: CASSRQGAADTQYF; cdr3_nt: TGCGCCAGCAGCAGACAGGGGGCAGCGGATACGCAGTATTTT
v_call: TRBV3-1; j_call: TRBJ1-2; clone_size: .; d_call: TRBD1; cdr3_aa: CASSQIDRDRGSLWYGCTF; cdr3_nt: TGTGCCAGCAGCCAGATAGACCGGGACAGGGGCTCACTATGGTATGGCTGCACCTTC
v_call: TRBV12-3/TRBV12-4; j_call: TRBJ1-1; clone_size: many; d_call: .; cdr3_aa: CASTNGPTEAFF; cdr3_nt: TGTGCCAGCACAAATGGTCCAACTGAAGCTTTCTTT
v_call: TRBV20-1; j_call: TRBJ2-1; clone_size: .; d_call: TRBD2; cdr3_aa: CSASTTLAGAINEQFF; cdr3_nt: TGCAGTGCTAGTACTACCCTAGCGGGAGCCATCAATGAGCAGTTCTTC
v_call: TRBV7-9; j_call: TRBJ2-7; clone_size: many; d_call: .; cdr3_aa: CASSLARQFSYEQYF; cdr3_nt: TGTGCCAGCAGCTTAGCGCGGCAGTTCTCCTACGAGCAGTACTTC
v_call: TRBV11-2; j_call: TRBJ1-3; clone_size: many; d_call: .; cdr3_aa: CASSPNTSGNTIYF; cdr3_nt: TGTGCCAGCAGCCCCAACACCTCTGGAAACACCATATATTTT
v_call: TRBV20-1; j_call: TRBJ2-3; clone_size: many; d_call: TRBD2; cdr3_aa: CSASSSSGGPDTQYF; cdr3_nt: TGCAGTGCTAGTTCGTCTAGCGGGGGCCCAGATACGCAGTATTTT
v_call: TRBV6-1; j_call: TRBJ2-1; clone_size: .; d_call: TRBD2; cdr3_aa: CASSESGGGVYNEQFF; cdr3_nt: TGTGCCAGCAGTGAAAGCGGCGGGGGGGTATACAATGAGCAGTTCTTC
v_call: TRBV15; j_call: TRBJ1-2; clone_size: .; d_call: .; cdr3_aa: CATSRGSGSAPDANYGYTF; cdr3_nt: TGTGCCACCAGCAGAGGGTCGGGGAGCGCTCCTGACGCTAACTATGGCTACACCTTC
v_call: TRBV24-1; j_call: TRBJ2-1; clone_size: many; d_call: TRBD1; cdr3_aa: CATSDSDRASSYNEQFF; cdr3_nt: TGTGCCACCAGTGATTCAGACAGGGCGAGCTCCTACAATGAGCAGTTCTTC
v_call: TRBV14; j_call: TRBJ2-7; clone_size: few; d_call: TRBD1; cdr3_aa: CASSQVPGGSYEQYF; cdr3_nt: TGTGCCAGCAGCCAAGTCCCAGGGGGATCCTACGAGCAGTACTTC
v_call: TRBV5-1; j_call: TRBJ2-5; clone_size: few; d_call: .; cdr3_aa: CASSGDGALQETQYF; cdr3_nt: TGCGCCAGCAGCGGGGACGGAGCACTCCAAGAGACCCAGTACTTC
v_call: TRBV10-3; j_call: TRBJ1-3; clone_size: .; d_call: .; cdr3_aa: CAISETRGSGNTIYF; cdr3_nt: TGTGCCATCAGTGAGACCCGAGGCTCTGGAAACACCATATATTTT
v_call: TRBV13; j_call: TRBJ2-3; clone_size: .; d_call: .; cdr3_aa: CVSSFRIGANTDTQYF; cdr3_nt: TGTGTCAGCAGCTTCCGCATCGGGGCTAACACAGATACGCAGTATTTT
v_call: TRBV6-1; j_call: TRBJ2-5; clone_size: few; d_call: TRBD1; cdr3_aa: CASTPQGGNQETQYF; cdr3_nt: TGTGCCAGCACGCCACAGGGGGGCAACCAAGAGACCCAGTACTTC
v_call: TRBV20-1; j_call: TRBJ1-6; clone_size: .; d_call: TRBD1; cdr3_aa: CSARATARQGASPLHF; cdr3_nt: TGCAGTGCTAGAGCTACCGCCCGACAGGGGGCTTCACCCCTCCACTTT